One sample yielded the 13 T cell receptor beta chains listed below, sequenced in a study of shared clonotypes between healthy human individuals. Using immunoSEQ multiplex PCR, the repertoire was profiled, and TCRdb retains in-frame clones only, with some absent. This sample carries over 950,000 clones, roughly 77% of them seen once, and the ten largest clones take roughly 0.9%. The sample comprised memory CD4+ T cells from PBMCs. Subset specified: CD45RA-negative fraction. These receptor sequences come from a man aged 18 to 29 in good health. Some clones in this sample may be carry-over from other donors' samples.

Concerning this clone itself: Other DNA sequences within the sample encode an identical CDR3. The chain carries TRBV28 and TRBJ2-1; tentative D call: TRBD1 (6 bases). The germline gives CDR1 MDHEN, CDR2 SYDVKM. With 6 bases removed from V and 7 bases from J, the gap between germline ends came to 16 bases. The CDR3 totals 14 residues. The CDR3 sequence is CASSPGTSVNEQFF. The DNA of the CDR3 is TGTGCCAGCAGCCCCGGGACATCGGTGAATGAGCAGTTCTTC. The full variable domain, its missing parts supplied by reference TRBV28 and TRBJ2-1, is DVKVTQSSRYLVKRTGEKVFLECVQDMDHENMFWYRQDPGLGLRLIYFSYDVKMKEKGDIPEGYSVSREKKERFSLILESASTNQTSMYLCASSPGTSVNEQFFGPGTRLTVL.

The V call is TRBV28, the J call TRBJ1-2; 9 bases line up with TRBD1. CDR1 MDHEN and CDR2 SYDVKM come from the germline V gene. The V and J ends lost 2 bases and 6 bases, in that order; junction bases with no gene match: 10. The CDR3 loop spans 16 amino acids. The CDR3 reads CASSLVIQGARDGYTF. CDR3 nucleotides: TGTGCCAGCAGTTTAGTTATACAGGGGGCGAGGGATGGCTACACCTTC.

The chain is built from TRBV29-1 and TRBJ2-5; 7 bases align to TRBD1. The end of the DNA fits TRBJ2-7 better, so the J call may be wrong. CDR3 length: 13 residues. The V gene's germline CDR1 is SQVTM and CDR2 ANQGSEA. The CDR3 sequence: CSGDRARRSEQYF. The CDR3 nucleotides read TGCAGCGGAGACAGGGCCAGGAGGTCCGAGCAGTACTTC.

The chain combines TRBV30 with TRBJ1-4; D unclear. This CDR3 region has 15 residues. V was trimmed by 0 bases and J by 4 bases, leaving 12 bases between them. Germline V gene sequence: CDR1 GTSNPN, CDR2 SVGIG (reference sequence). In nucleotides, the CDR3 is TGTGCCTGGAGTGTAGGAGGGTACAATAATGAAAAACTGTTTTTT. This encodes CAWSVGGYNNEKLFF.

This rearrangement joins TRBV27 to TRBJ2-1, with D possibly matching TRBD2 (6 bases). CDR1 and CDR2 (germline): MNHEY, SMNVEV (reference sequence). The CDR3 has 16 residues. The V gene lost 3 bases and the J gene lost 9 bases, with 21 bases spanning the gap. CDR3 amino acids: CASSFRAGGKGGEQFF. The CDR3 DNA is TGTGCCAGCAGTTTCCGAGCGGGCGGTAAGGGTGGTGAGCAGTTCTTC.

The chain carries TRBV7-2 and TRBJ2-7; TRBD1 matches 10 bases. The length of the CDR3 is 15 residues. The germline V gene encodes CDR1 SGHTA and CDR2 FQGNSA. Trimming cost V 4 bases and J 2 bases; bases outside gene matches: 5. The CDR3 region has the DNA TGTGCCAGCAGCTACTCCGGGACAGGGGCCTACGAGCAGTACTTC. Protein sequence: CASSYSGTGAYEQYF.

The genes are TRBV11-3 and TRBJ1-1; no definite D call. V was trimmed by 3 bases and J by 4 bases, leaving 12 bases between them. The CDR3 contains 14 residues. Germline loops: CDR1 SGHNT, CDR2 YENEEA. CDR3 loop: CASSFSGGGTEAFF. CDR3 DNA sequence: TGTGCCAGCAGCTTTTCAGGTGGAGGCACTGAAGCTTTCTTT.

V is TRBV6-5 and J is TRBJ2-7; no definite D call. V was shortened by 6 bases and J by 7 bases, with 16 bases between the two germline ends. This CDR3 region has 13 residues. CDR1 and CDR2 (germline): MNHEY, SVGAGI. CDR3 bases: TGTGCCAGCAGACGGACCCCTGGGGAAGAGCAGTACTTC. Protein sequence: CASRRTPGEEQYF.

As regards this clone: Other DNA sequences from this sample encode an identical CDR3 as well. This sequence joins TRBV28 and TRBJ1-5, with D perhaps TRBD1 (5 bases). CDR1 is MDHEN, CDR2 SYDVKM, per germline. V was cut by 3 bases and J by 2 bases, with 8 bases left in between. The CDR3 totals 14 residues. The CDR3 DNA reads as TGTGCCAGCAGTTTCGGCAGGGGCAATCAGCCCCAGCATTTT. Translating gives CASSFGRGNQPQHF.

This rearrangement joins TRBV19 to TRBJ2-7, with D unresolved. V was shortened by 3 bases and J by 6 bases, with 18 bases between the two germline ends. This CDR3 is 15 amino acids long. Looked up from germline, CDR1 is LNHDA and CDR2 is SQIVND (reference sequence). The CDR3 DNA follows: TGTGCCAGTAGTATTTTTTCCTCGGGCCCCGGCGAGCAGTACTTC. Translated: CASSIFSSGPGEQYF.

The V and J genes are TRBV7-3 and TRBJ2-2, with TRBD1 matching 9 bases. Trimming cost V 5 bases and J 7 bases; bases outside gene matches: 8. CDR1 and CDR2 from the germline V gene are SGHTA and FQGTGA. The CDR3 has 15 amino acids. The CDR3 DNA follows: TGTGCCAGCAGCCAAATCACAGGGGGCTACGGGGAGCTGTTTTTT. Residues: CASSQITGGYGELFF. The full variable domain, in which reference TRBV7-3 and TRBJ2-2 provide the parts outside the CDR3, is GAGVSQTPSNKVTEKGKYVELRCDPISGHTALYWYRQSLGQGPEFLIYFQGTGAADDSGLPNDRFFAVRPEGSVSTLKIQRTERGDSAVYLCASSQITGGYGELFFGEGSRLTVL.

Details on this clone: The same CDR3 arises from other DNA sequences in this sample as well. The V gene is TRBV5-1, the J gene TRBJ2-1, with 8 bases matching TRBD2. CDR1 and CDR2 from the germline V gene are SGHRS and YFSETQ. This CDR3 comprises 15 residues. The V and J ends lost 3 bases and 2 bases, in that order; junction bases with no gene match: 4. The CDR3, as DNA: TGCGCCAGCAGCTATCTAGCGGGCGCCTACAATGAGCAGTTCTTC. It translates to CASSYLAGAYNEQFF.

The chain uses TRBV7-3 and TRBJ1-2; 9 nucleotides align to TRBD1. The germline V gene has CDR1 SGHTA and CDR2 FQGTGA. V was clipped by 5 bases and J by 5 bases; unmatched bases: 3. The CDR3 covers 13 residues. The chain's CDR3 is CASSPDRGYGYTF. The CDR3 nucleotides read TGTGCCAGCAGCCCCGACAGGGGGTATGGCTACACCTTC.